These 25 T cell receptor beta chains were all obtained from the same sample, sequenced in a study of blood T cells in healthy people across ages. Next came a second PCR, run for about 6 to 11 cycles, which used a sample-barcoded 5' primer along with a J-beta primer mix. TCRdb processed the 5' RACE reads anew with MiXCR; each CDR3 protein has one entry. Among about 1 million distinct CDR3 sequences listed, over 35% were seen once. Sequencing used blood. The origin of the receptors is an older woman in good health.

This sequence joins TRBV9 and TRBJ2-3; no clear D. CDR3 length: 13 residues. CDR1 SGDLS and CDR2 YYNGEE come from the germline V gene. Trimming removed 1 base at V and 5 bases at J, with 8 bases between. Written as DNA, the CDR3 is TGTGCCAGCAGCGTACACGGTCAAGATACGCAGTATTTT. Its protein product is CASSVHGQDTQYF.

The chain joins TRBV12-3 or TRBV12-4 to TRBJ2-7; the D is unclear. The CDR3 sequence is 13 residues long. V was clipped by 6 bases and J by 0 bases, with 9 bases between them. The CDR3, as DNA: TGTGCCAGCAGGAACGACCCCTCCTACGAGCAGTACTTC. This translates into CASRNDPSYEQYF.

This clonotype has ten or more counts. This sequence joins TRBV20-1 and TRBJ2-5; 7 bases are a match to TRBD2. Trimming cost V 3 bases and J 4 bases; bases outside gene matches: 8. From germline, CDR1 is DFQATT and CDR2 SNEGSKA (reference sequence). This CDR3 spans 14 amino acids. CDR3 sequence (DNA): TGCAGTGCTAGCCCGACCCCGGGGGGAGAGACCCAGTACTTC. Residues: CSASPTPGGETQYF.

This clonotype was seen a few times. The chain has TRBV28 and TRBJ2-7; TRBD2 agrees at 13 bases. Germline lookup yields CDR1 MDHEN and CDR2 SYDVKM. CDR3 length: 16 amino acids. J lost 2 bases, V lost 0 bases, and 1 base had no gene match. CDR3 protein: CASSLWGTSGTYEQYF. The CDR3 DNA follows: TGTGCCAGCAGTTTATGGGGGACTAGCGGGACCTACGAGCAGTACTTC.

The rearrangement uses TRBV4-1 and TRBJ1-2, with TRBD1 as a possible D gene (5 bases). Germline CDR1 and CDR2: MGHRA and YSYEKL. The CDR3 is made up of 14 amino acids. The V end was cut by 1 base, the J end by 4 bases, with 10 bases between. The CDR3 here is CASSQVADTYGYTF. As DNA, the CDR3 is TGCGCCAGCAGCCAAGTCGCGGACACCTATGGCTACACCTTC.

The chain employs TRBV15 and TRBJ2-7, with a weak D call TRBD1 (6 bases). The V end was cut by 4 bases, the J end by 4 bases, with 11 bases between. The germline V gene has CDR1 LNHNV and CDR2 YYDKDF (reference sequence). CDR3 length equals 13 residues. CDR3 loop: CATSTQQGYEQYF. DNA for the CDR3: TGTGCCACCAGCACCCAACAGGGTTACGAGCAGTACTTC.

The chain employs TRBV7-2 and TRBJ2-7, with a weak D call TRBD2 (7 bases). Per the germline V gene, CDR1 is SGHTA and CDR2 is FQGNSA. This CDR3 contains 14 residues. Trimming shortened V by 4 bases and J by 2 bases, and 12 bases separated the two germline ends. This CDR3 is CASSWIGGPYEQYF. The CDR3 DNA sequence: TGTGCCAGCAGCTGGATCGGGGGGCCCTACGAGCAGTACTTC.

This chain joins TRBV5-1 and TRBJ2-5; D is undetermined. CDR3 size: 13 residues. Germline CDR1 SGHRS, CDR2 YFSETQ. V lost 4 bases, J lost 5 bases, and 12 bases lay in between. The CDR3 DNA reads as TGCGCCAGCAGCGTGGCCCCTCAGGAGACCCAGTACTTC. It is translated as CASSVAPQETQYF. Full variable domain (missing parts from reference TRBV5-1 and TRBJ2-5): KAGVTQTPRYLIKTRGQQVTLSCSPISGHRSVSWYQQTPGQGLQFLFEYFSETQRNKGNFPGRFSGRQFSNSRSEMNVSTLELGDSALYLCASSVAPQETQYFGPGTRLLVL.

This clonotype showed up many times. The CDR3 DNA sequence: TGTGCCAGCAGCTTAGAAGGAGGGGGTTACGAGCAGTACTTC. Amino acids: CASSLEGGGYEQYF. The chain carries TRBV7-9 and TRBJ2-7; D may match TRBD1 or TRBD2 (6 bases each). With 1 base removed from V and 4 bases from J, the gap between germline ends came to 11 bases. CDR1 and CDR2 from the germline V gene are SEHNR and FQNEAQ (reference sequence). The CDR3 has 14 amino acids.

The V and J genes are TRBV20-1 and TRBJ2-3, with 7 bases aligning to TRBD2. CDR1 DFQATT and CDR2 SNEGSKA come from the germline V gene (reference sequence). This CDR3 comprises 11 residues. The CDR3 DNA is TGCAGCTATGGGGGGGCAGATACGCAGTATTTT. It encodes CSYGGADTQYF.

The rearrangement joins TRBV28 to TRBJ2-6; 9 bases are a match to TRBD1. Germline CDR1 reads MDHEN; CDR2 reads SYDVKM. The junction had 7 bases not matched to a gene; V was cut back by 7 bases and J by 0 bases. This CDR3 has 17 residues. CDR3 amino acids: CASITGGGYSGANVLTF. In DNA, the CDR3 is TGTGCCAGCATAACAGGGGGCGGCTACTCTGGGGCCAACGTCCTGACTTTC.

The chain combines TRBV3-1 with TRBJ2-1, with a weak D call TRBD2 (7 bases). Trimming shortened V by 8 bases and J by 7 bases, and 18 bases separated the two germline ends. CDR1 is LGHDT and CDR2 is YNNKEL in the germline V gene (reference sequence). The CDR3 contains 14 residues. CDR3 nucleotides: TGTGCCAGCGGGGGCGGGAGCTGGGGTAATGAGCAGTTCTTC. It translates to CASGGGSWGNEQFF.

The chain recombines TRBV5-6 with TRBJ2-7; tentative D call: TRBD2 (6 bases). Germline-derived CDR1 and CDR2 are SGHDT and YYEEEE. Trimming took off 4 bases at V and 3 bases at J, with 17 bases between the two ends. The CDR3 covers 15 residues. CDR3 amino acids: CASSMDGGPIYEQYF. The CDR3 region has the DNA TGTGCCAGCAGCATGGACGGGGGACCTATCTACGAGCAGTACTTC.

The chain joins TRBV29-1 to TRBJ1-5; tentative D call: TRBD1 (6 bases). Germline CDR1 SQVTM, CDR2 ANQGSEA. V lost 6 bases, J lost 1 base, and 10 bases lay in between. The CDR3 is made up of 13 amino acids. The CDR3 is CSVGTSSNQPQHF. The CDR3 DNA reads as TGCAGCGTGGGGACATCAAGCAATCAGCCCCAGCATTTT.

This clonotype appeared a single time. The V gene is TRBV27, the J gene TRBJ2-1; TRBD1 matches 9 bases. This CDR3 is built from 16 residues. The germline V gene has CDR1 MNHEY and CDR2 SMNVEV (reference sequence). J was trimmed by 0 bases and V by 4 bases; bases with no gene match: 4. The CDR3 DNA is TGTGCCAGCAGTTCGGACAGGGGATTCTCCTACAATGAGCAGTTCTTC. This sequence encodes CASSSDRGFSYNEQFF.

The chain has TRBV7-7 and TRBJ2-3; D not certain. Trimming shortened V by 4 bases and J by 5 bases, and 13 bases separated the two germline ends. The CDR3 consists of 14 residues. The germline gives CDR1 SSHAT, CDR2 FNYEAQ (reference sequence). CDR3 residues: CASSSLDGKDTQYF. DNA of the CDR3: TGTGCCAGCAGCTCCTTAGATGGGAAAGATACGCAGTATTTT.

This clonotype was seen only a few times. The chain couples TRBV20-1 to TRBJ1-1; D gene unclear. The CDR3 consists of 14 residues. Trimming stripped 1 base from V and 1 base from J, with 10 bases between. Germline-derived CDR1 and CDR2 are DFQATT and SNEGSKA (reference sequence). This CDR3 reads CSARGPARNTEAFF. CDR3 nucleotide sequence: TGCAGTGCTAGAGGTCCAGCCCGGAACACTGAAGCTTTCTTT.

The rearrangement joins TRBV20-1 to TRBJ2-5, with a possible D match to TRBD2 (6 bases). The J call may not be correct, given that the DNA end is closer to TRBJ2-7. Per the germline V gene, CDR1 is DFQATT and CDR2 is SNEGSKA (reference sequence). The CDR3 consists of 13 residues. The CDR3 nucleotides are TGCAGTGCTATGGGGGGAGCTACCTACGAGCAGTACTTC. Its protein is CSAMGGATYEQYF.

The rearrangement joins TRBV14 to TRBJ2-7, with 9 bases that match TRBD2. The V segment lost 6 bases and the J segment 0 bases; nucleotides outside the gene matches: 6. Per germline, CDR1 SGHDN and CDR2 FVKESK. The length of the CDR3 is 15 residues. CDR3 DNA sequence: TGTGCCAGCAGGGCGGGAGGGCAGAGCTCCTACGAGCAGTACTTC. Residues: CASRAGGQSSYEQYF.

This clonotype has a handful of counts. The CDR3 region has the DNA TGCAGTGCTACGTGGACAGTGAGGGAGGATTCACCCCTCCACTTT. Amino acid sequence: CSATWTVREDSPLHF. The chain couples TRBV20-1 to TRBJ1-6; TRBD1 is a possible D gene (6 bases). This CDR3 contains 15 residues. Trimming took off 4 bases at V and 8 bases at J, with 18 bases between the two ends. CDR1 and CDR2 from the germline V gene are DFQATT and SNEGSKA (reference sequence).

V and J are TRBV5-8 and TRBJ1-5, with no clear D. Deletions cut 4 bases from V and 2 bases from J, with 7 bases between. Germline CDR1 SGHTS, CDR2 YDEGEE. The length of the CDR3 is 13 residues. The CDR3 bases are TGTGCCAGCAGCGCGGCGCGCAATCAGCCCCAGCATTTT. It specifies CASSAARNQPQHF.

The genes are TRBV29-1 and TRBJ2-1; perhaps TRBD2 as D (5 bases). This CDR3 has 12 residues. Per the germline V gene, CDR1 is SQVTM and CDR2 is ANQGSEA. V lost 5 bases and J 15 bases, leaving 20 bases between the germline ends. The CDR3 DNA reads TGCAGCGTTAACCCCCAGTCGGGCGGGCGGTTCTTC. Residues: CSVNPQSGGRFF.

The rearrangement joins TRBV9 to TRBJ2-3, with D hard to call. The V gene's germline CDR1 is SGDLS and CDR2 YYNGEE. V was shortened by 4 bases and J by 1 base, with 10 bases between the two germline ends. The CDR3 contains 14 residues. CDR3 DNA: TGTGCCAGCAGCATCGAGACGGGCACAGATACGCAGTATTTT. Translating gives CASSIETGTDTQYF.

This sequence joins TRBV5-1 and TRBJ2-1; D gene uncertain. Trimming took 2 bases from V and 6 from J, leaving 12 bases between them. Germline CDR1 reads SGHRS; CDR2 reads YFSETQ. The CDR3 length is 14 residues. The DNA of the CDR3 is TGCGCCAGCAGCTTTTCAGCTCCCGTCAATGAGCAGTTCTTC. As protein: CASSFSAPVNEQFF.

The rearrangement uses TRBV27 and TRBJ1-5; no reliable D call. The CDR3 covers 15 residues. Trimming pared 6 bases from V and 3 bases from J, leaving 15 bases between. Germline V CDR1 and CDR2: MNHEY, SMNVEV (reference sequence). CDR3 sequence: CASRAQGIHNQPQHF. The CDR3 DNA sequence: TGTGCCAGCAGAGCTCAAGGAATACACAATCAGCCCCAGCATTTT.